This T cell receptor beta chain was captured in a study of Ad26.COV2.S vaccination and SARS-CoV-2 variants. The V end lost 7 bases, the J end lost 5 bases, and 17 bases lay between the germline ends. There are 14 residues in the CDR3. CDR1 and CDR2 from the germline V gene are MNHEY and SMNVEV (reference sequence). Treatment given: some 20 received Ad26.COV2.S at low or high dose, single or two shots; about 5 received placebo; per-sample allocation not given. Sampling happened 63 days after the first vaccine or placebo injection. Here immunoSEQ multiplex PCR was the method, and the copy in TCRdb shows in-frame clones only, minus some. The table has approximately 300,000 clones, around 84% seen once.

This sequence originates from a person aged 18 to 65 who received the Ad26.COV2.S COVID-19 vaccine or a placebo. Sequenced here: peripheral blood, sampled in a trial of Ad26.COV2.S vaccine versus placebo. This chain connects TRBV27 to TRBJ1-2; D perhaps matches TRBD1 (5 bases). The CDR3 spells CASTRAGEPYGYTF. The CDR3 bases are TGTGCCAGCACCCGGGCGGGGGAACCATATGGCTACACCTTC.